This paragraph covers one T cell receptor beta chain sequence. This clone was seen more than once but under ten times. Its binding antigen is unknown. Base qualities are not recorded, but no much larger clone differs from it by a single base. From V the trimming removes 5 bases and from J it removes 5 bases, while the gene matches leave 5 bases of the junction unaccounted for. Reading the germline V gene gives CDR1 SGHTA and CDR2 FQGTGA. The CDR3 sequence holds 14 residues, the cysteine and phenylalanine included. Just CDR3 DNA is preserved here, 42 bases in frame from base 1. Library method: the immunoSEQ multiplex PCR assay. Turning to the authors' computational methods: To diagnose cytomegalovirus status from the catalog of TCR beta chain sequences, a statistical classification framework was built. This is the immuneACCESS table as TCRdb keeps it, with only in-frame sequences that have V and J called. A part of the clones is gone; compared with another copy, unresolved V genes explain less than half, and the rest is unexplained. V and J calls plus clone size are reproduced from that table; the DNA served to infer D and trimming. The sample table records around 120,000 clones; roughly 90% of these occur just once. The ten largest account for about 1.9% of the sample.

The donors were included in the validation cohort of some 110 subjects, a group kept apart from the roughly 670-subject first cohort. The data derive from a study of cytomegalovirus exposure and HLA in healthy donors (TCRdb year 2017). As for the study more broadly: The 500 to 800 repertoires of the first cohort and the roughly 110 validation repertoires were produced on the same platform, according to a later analysis. A separate validation cohort of more than 100 different subjects was used in addition to the roughly 700-subject first cohort. The study combined high-throughput TCR immunosequencing, statistical association of individual TCRs with disease status, and machine learning to predict cytomegalovirus infection status. The study aimed to test whether cataloging public T cell receptors could reveal signatures of past pathogen exposure.

Summary of the overall study and its limitations: The study listed 170 or so TCR beta chains as associated with cytomegalovirus. Of the cluster scores, about 94% were above 0 in a later analysis, which found that TCRs clustered in the first cohort also tended to co-occur in the roughly 130 validation repertoires. The classifier was reported to diagnose cytomegalovirus status with high specificity and sensitivity in both the original cohort and the validation cohort. A few of the identified cytomegalovirus-associated TCR beta chains were confirmed in vitro to be specific for cytomegalovirus antigens. While some public TCRs were present in many individuals, most TCR sequences turned up only very rarely across donors. The authors suggested that the approach could potentially be generalized to other disease states and immunological phenotypes. The validation cohort had no HLA typing available for a later analysis, so co-occurrence within that cohort was assessed over all 110 or so repertoires.

The source is a young woman in good health and CMV-seronegative. The sequenced sample was PBMCs. The rearrangement combines TRBV7-3 with TRBJ1-2, with 10 bases in between that match TRBD1. The base sequence is TGTGCCAGCAGCCCGGGGACAGGGGATTATGGCTACACCTTC. Its protein reads: CASSPGTGDYGYTF.